A single sample gave rise to the 18 T cell receptor beta chains below, sequenced in a study of cytomegalovirus exposure and HLA in healthy donors. Primers for the PCR totalled 60 Vbeta and 13 Jbeta. Repertoires were generated with immunoSEQ multiplex PCR, while TCRdb's copy carries only in-frame clones and drops some. In the table there are 150,000 to 200,000 clones, around 80% of which are singletons. The sample comprised PBMCs. The receptors shown here come from a man between 18 and 29 years old in good health and CMV-seronegative.

The CDR3 reads CASSSRGSPVSGANVLTF. The CDR3 nucleotides are TGTGCCAGCAGCTCCAGGGGCAGCCCGGTCTCTGGGGCCAACGTCCTGACTTTC. V usage is TRBV11-2 and J usage is TRBJ2-6, with a possible D match to TRBD1 (6 bases). The germline V gene has CDR1 SGHAT and CDR2 FQNNGV. There are 18 residues in the CDR3. Trimming shortened V by 4 bases and J by 0 bases, and 16 bases separated the two germline ends.

The chain links TRBV5-1 to TRBJ2-1; TRBD1 might be the D (6 bases). The CDR3 loop spans 13 amino acids. Per germline, CDR1 SGHRS and CDR2 YFSETQ. Trimming took off 5 bases at V and 8 bases at J, with 14 bases between the two ends. The CDR3 DNA follows: TGCGCCAGCAGGTTACAGGGAGCGGATGAGCAGTTCTTC. Its protein product is CASRLQGADEQFF.

The rearrangement joins TRBV15 to TRBJ2-5, with a tentative D call TRBD2 (5 bases). Trimming cost V 0 bases and J 1 base, with 9 bases left between them. Germline V gene lookup returns CDR1 LNHNV and CDR2 YYDKDF (reference sequence). The CDR3 totals 15 residues. The CDR3 region has the DNA TGTGCCACCAGCAGAGATCCCAGCGGCCAAGAGACCCAGTACTTC. Protein product: CATSRDPSGQETQYF.

The chain is built from TRBV29-1 and TRBJ1-1, with D hard to call. V dropped 6 bases and J dropped 0 bases, with 8 bases sitting between them. CDR1 is SQVTM and CDR2 is ANQGSEA in the germline V gene. CDR3 size: 12 residues. CDR3 amino acids: CSVGGLNTEAFF. The CDR3 nucleotides read TGCAGCGTGGGAGGACTGAACACTGAAGCTTTCTTT.

V usage is TRBV11-3 and J usage is TRBJ2-1; TRBD2 agrees at 8 bases. CDR1 is SGHNT and CDR2 is YENEEA in the germline V gene. This CDR3 comprises 13 residues. Trimming took 9 bases from V and 6 from J; bases not matched to a gene: 7. The CDR3 loop reads CASKAGVGNEQFF. CDR3 DNA: TGTGCCAGTAAAGCGGGAGTTGGCAATGAGCAGTTCTTC.

The rearrangement links TRBV5-1 to TRBJ2-5; no firm D call. CDR3 length equals 12 residues. Germline V gene sequence: CDR1 SGHRS, CDR2 YFSETQ. V shed 1 base and J shed 5 bases, with 6 bases lying between them. CDR3 sequence reads: CASSLTSETQYF. Here the CDR3 DNA reads TGCGCCAGCAGCTTGACTTCCGAGACCCAGTACTTC.

The CDR3 DNA is TGTGCCAGCAGTGAGACAGGGACGTACACCGGGGAGCTGTTTTTT. This codes for CASSETGTYTGELFF. The gene calls are TRBV6-1 and TRBJ2-2; 7 bases fit TRBD1. Germline-derived CDR1 and CDR2 are MNHNS and SASEGT. This CDR3 is built from 15 residues. V gave up 3 bases and J gave up 3 bases; unmatched junction bases: 4.

V and J are TRBV7-3 and TRBJ2-7; 10 bases are a match to TRBD2. Germline lookup yields CDR1 SGHTA and CDR2 FQGTGA. The CDR3 has 18 amino acids. Trimming at V came to 5 bases and at J to 0 bases, leaving 13 bases not matched to a gene. For the CDR3, the DNA is TGTGCCAGCAGCCAAACGGGCCTAGCGGGGGCCCACTCCTACGAGCAGTACTTC. Translating it yields CASSQTGLAGAHSYEQYF.

The gene calls are TRBV7-8 and TRBJ2-1; D possibly corresponds to TRBD1 (8 bases). Germline assignment: CDR1 SGHVS and CDR2 FQNEAQ. The V gene lost 5 bases and the J gene lost 0 bases, with 11 bases spanning the gap. CDR3 length equals 15 residues. Written as DNA, the CDR3 is TGTGCCAGCAGCAACAGGGGGGGCTCCTACAATGAGCAGTTCTTC. It translates to CASSNRGGSYNEQFF.

V usage is TRBV2 and J usage is TRBJ2-5, with 10 bases lining up with TRBD2. This CDR3 spans 16 amino acids. V lost 6 bases, J lost 2 bases, and 9 bases stayed unmatched. Germline lookup yields CDR1 SNHLY and CDR2 FYNNEI. CDR3 sequence (DNA): TGTGCCAGCAGACCTACTGGACTAGCGGTACAAGAGACCCAGTACTTC. It is translated as CASRPTGLAVQETQYF.

This rearrangement joins TRBV11-2 to TRBJ2-7; TRBD2 aligns across 13 bases. Per germline, CDR1 SGHAT and CDR2 FQNNGV. The CDR3 totals 16 residues. V was pared by 10 bases and J by 7 bases, with 16 bases of the junction left unmatched. For the CDR3, the DNA is TGTGCCACCTCAAATCACGGGACTAGCGGGACGGGTGAGCAGTACTTC. It codes for CATSNHGTSGTGEQYF. The full variable domain, in which reference TRBV11-2 and TRBJ2-7 provide the parts outside the CDR3, is EAGVAQSPRYKIIEKRQSVAFWCNPISGHATLYWYQQILGQGPKLLIQFQNNGVVDDSQLPKDRFSAERLKGVDSTLKIQPAKLEDSAVYLCATSNHGTSGTGEQYFGPGTRLTVT.

The V and J genes are TRBV7-9 and TRBJ2-3; 11 positions agree with TRBD1. This CDR3 has 15 residues. The ends lost 5 bases at V and 5 bases at J; junction bases unmatched: 6. Germline CDR1 is SEHNR and CDR2 is FQNEAQ (reference sequence). The CDR3 coding sequence is TGTGCCAGCAGCACGGACAGGGGGCGTGGAGATACGCAGTATTTT. This codes for CASSTDRGRGDTQYF.

The chain recombines TRBV30 with TRBJ2-7; 9 nucleotides agree with TRBD1. Germline V CDR1 and CDR2: GTSNPN, SVGIG (reference sequence). The CDR3 has 17 amino acids. The ends lost 3 bases at V and 2 bases at J; junction bases unmatched: 14. CDR3 nucleotides: TGTGCCTGGAGCCCCGGGCTTGTTCGGACAGGGGCCTACGAGCAGTACTTC. Amino acid sequence: CAWSPGLVRTGAYEQYF.

This rearrangement joins TRBV19 to TRBJ1-4; D is undetermined. Germline V gene lookup returns CDR1 LNHDA and CDR2 SQIVND (reference sequence). The CDR3 totals 12 residues. V was clipped by 7 bases and J by 6 bases, with 9 bases between them. CDR3 in DNA: TGTGCCAGTATGGGCCTTCATGAAAAACTGTTTTTT. Its protein product is CASMGLHEKLFF.

The J gene is TRBJ2-3, the V gene TRBV5-1; a weak D match, TRBD1 (6 bases). The length of the CDR3 is 14 residues. V was cut by 4 bases and J by 4 bases, with 13 bases left in between. Germline CDR1 and CDR2: SGHRS and YFSETQ. The DNA for the CDR3 is TGCGCCAGCAGCCCAGGGGTTGACGCAGATACGCAGTATTTT. This codes for CASSPGVDADTQYF.

The rearrangement joins TRBV2 to TRBJ1-6; 8 bases agree with TRBD1. The CDR3 is made up of 13 amino acids. Per the germline V gene, CDR1 is SNHLY and CDR2 is FYNNEI. After removal of 6 bases from V and 10 bases from J, the junction contained 5 bases not matched to a gene. The CDR3 region is CASSGTGESPLHF. The CDR3, as DNA: TGTGCCAGCAGCGGGACAGGCGAATCACCCCTCCACTTT.

The chain couples TRBV14 to TRBJ2-6; unclear D gene. The length of the CDR3 is 14 residues. The germline gives CDR1 SGHDN, CDR2 FVKESK. Trimming removed 4 bases at V and 3 bases at J, with 7 bases between. CDR3 residues: CASSPRLGANVLTF. As DNA, the CDR3 is TGTGCCAGCAGCCCAAGACTTGGGGCCAACGTCCTGACTTTC.

The chain is built from TRBV14 and TRBJ1-4, with 9 positions matching TRBD1. The CDR3 is 14 amino acids. J was trimmed by 8 bases and V by 4 bases; bases with no gene match: 5. The germline CDR1 and CDR2 sequences are SGHDN and FVKESK. This CDR3 reads CASSRQGVGEKLFF. The CDR3 nucleotides read TGTGCCAGCAGCCGACAGGGGGTAGGGGAAAAACTGTTTTTT.